This TCR beta chain emerged from a study of T cell responses to AZD1222 COVID-19 vaccine. General study findings and limits: Regions left unmutated in variants are reportedly the target of nearly half of spike-specific TCRs. With two AZD1222 doses given, Spike-specific TCR breadth and depth both rose. Only a handful of individuals given AZD1222 were seropositive at baseline. White British ancestry dominated among donors, who included more females, and clonal diversity was possibly underestimated.

The table came from immunoSEQ multiplex PCR; TCRdb's copy has only in-frame clones and leaves some out. The sample holds about 110,000 clones, about 90% seen once. About this clone: Its specificity is unknown.

The V and J ends lost 6 bases and 4 bases, in that order; junction bases with no gene match: 6. Germline CDR1 LNHNV, CDR2 YYDKDF (reference sequence). CDR3 length: 14 residues. The TCR was taken from an adult in good health. The rearrangement links TRBV15 to TRBJ2-3, with 8 bases lining up with TRBD2. The sequences come from peripheral blood, collected on day 0 of AZD1222 vaccination. In DNA form, the CDR3 reads TGTGCCACCAGTACCGGGGGGGCCCCAGATACGCAGTATTTT. This gives the protein CATSTGGAPDTQYF.